This T cell receptor beta chain was documented in a study of blood T cells in healthy people across ages. Study background: Every two T cells gave about one barcoded beta molecule via template switching.

Of note for this clonotype: As yet, its antigen is unknown.

Study-wide findings and caveats: Long-lived donors had more naive CD4+ cells and higher diversity than aged donors.

Alongside a J-beta primer mix, a sample-barcoded 5' primer served in a second PCR lasting about 7 to 12 cycles. A single record per CDR3 protein comes from TCRdb applying MiXCR to the 5' RACE reads. The sample contains more than 1.4 million distinct CDR3 sequences, approximately 42% of which appear only once. The TCR sequence derives from a woman aged 18-29 years in good health. Material: blood.

The CDR3 DNA sequence: TGTGCCAGCAGTTACTCCACTAGCGGCACCAATGAGCAGTTCTTC. This sequence encodes CASSYSTSGTNEQFF. V usage is TRBV6-5 and J usage is TRBJ2-1; 8 nucleotides align to TRBD2. V trimming: 0 bases; J trimming: 6 bases; junction bases outside the gene matches: 4. The CDR3 contains 15 residues. Germline V lookup: CDR1 MNHEY, CDR2 SVGAGI.